These T cell receptor beta chains were read from a single sample in a study of blood T cell repertoires in COVID-19. Sequenced by immunoSEQ multiplex PCR; TCRdb stores in-frame clones only, minus some. The data show 150,000 or so clones, with around 87% seen just once and 5.5% to 7.5% held by the top ten. Sequencing was carried out using peripheral blood. All receptors derive from a man older than 75 with acute or convalescent COVID-19. CDR3s include the opening cysteine and the closing phenylalanine or tryptophan. The D gene is left open where the match is weak. The listing skips clone size in some rows; elsewhere it reads once, few, many or a size class.

j_call d_call v_call clone_size cdr3_aa cdr3_nt
TRBJ1-1 NA TRBV6-5 NA CASSNGGSNTEAFF TGTGCCAGCAGTAACGGGGGATCAAACACTGAAGCTTTCTTT
TRBJ2-2 TRBD1 TRBV19 NA CASSIGGQITGELFF TGTGCCAGTAGTATTGGGGGACAGATCACCGGGGAGCTGTTTTTT
TRBJ2-6 NA TRBV6-1 NA CASSDLAFSGANVLTF TGTGCCAGCAGTGACTTGGCCTTCTCTGGGGCCAACGTCCTGACTTTC
TRBJ1-2 NA TRBV28 NA CASSVGQMEGSYTF TGTGCCAGCAGCGTAGGACAAATGGAGGGAAGCTACACCTTC
TRBJ1-3 NA TRBV29-1 NA CSVGALSGNTIYF TGCAGCGTTGGGGCCCTCTCTGGAAACACCATATATTTT
TRBJ1-4 NA TRBV27 NA CASSRGSNEKLFF TGTGCCAGCTCCAGGGGATCTAATGAAAAACTGTTTTTT
TRBJ1-2 NA TRBV5-4 NA CASSFPQVPNYGYTF TGTGCCAGCAGCTTCCCCCAGGTCCCTAACTATGGCTACACCTTC
TRBJ2-5 TRBD2 TRBV24-1 NA CATSDFPGLKQGTQYF TGTGCCACCAGTGATTTTCCGGGACTAAAGCAGGGGACCCAGTACTTC
TRBJ2-7 TRBD1 TRBV12-3/TRBV12-4 NA CASSLGTGEQYF TGTGCCAGCAGTTTGGGGACAGGGGAGCAGTACTTC
TRBJ2-7 NA TRBV7-7 NA CASSLVPGYEQYF TGTGCTAGCAGCTTAGTGCCAGGCTACGAGCAGTACTTC
TRBJ1-1 NA TRBV5-1 NA CASSLEPGAGNTEAFF TGCGCCAGCAGCTTGGAACCAGGTGCGGGGAACACTGAAGCTTTCTTT
TRBJ2-7 TRBD2 TRBV9 NA CASSPSPAGAQYEQYF TGTGCCAGCAGCCCGTCCCCGGCGGGAGCCCAGTACGAGCAGTACTTC
TRBJ2-5 TRBD2 TRBV24-1 NA CATSTTAGVQETQYF TGTGCCACCAGTACAACAGCGGGGGTACAAGAGACCCAGTACTTC
TRBJ2-3 TRBD2 TRBV14 once CASSLEIGGGGTQYF TGTGCCAGCAGCCTGGAGATCGGCGGGGGGGGTACGCAGTATTTT
TRBJ1-6 NA TRBV5-1 once CASSTGVGDNSPLHF TGCGCCAGCAGCACGGGGGTTGGGGATAATTCACCCCTCCACTTT
TRBJ1-1 NA TRBV6-2/TRBV6-3 NA CASSKTYRDTEAFF TGTGCCAGCAGTAAGACCTACCGGGACACCGAAGCTTTCTTT
TRBJ1-1 TRBD1 TRBV5-1 NA CASSLRTGPNTEAFF TGCGCCAGCAGCTTGAGGACAGGACCAAACACTGAAGCTTTCTTT
TRBJ2-6 TRBD2 TRBV7-3 few CASSLLAGVGANVLTF TGTGCCAGCAGCTTACTAGCGGGAGTTGGGGCCAACGTCCTGACTTTC
TRBJ1-1 TRBD1 TRBV5-4 once CASSPTRQGLNTEAFF TGTGCCAGCAGCCCCACGAGACAGGGGCTAAACACTGAAGCTTTCTTT
TRBJ2-7 TRBD2 TRBV9 NA CASSPSGGAYEQYF TGTGCCAGCAGCCCAAGCGGGGGAGCCTACGAGCAGTACTTC
TRBJ1-2 TRBD1 TRBV3-1/TRBV3-2 NA CASGRQGGYGYTF TGTGCCAGCGGCCGTCAGGGGGGCTATGGCTACACCTTC
TRBJ1-2 TRBD1 TRBV3-1/TRBV3-2 NA CASSQDRGQGTNTF TGTGCCAGCAGCCAAGATAGGGGACAGGGGACAAACACCTTC
TRBJ1-6 NA TRBV5-6 NA CASSFAGVYNSPLHF TGTGCCAGCAGCTTCGCCGGGGTCTATAATTCACCCCTCCACTTT
TRBJ2-7 TRBD1 TRBV29-1 few CSVILTGGYEQYF TGCAGCGTCATACTGACAGGGGGATACGAGCAGTACTTC
TRBJ1-5 NA TRBV4-1 NA CASSQDWGGGQPQHF TGCGCCAGCAGCCAAGATTGGGGTGGAGGACAGCCCCAGCATTTT
TRBJ1-5 TRBD1 TRBV19 NA CASRREQGVGQPQHF TGTGCCAGTAGGAGGGAACAGGGGGTTGGTCAGCCCCAGCATTTT
TRBJ1-2 NA TRBV6-4 NA CASSDSIKGRYGYTF TGTGCCAGCAGTGACTCGATCAAGGGGCGGTATGGCTACACCTTC
TRBJ1-1 NA TRBV18 NA CASSPDSSGSGNTEAFF TGTGCCAGCTCACCAGATTCTTCAGGGTCTGGTAACACTGAAGCTTTCTTT
TRBJ2-3 TRBD2 TRBV2 NA CASRGGTGFDTQYF TGTGCCAGCAGGGGGGGGACGGGCTTTGATACGCAGTATTTT
TRBJ2-7 NA TRBV28 NA CASSLQIGIYEQYF TGTGCCAGCAGCCTGCAGATCGGGATCTACGAGCAGTACTTC
TRBJ2-1 TRBD2 TRBV11-3 NA CASSTGEASGSSNEQFF TGTGCCAGCAGCACAGGGGAGGCTAGCGGGAGCTCGAATGAGCAGTTCTTC
TRBJ2-7 TRBD2 TRBV5-4 NA CASSLAGGFEQYF TGTGCCAGTTCTCTAGCGGGAGGTTTCGAGCAGTACTTC
TRBJ2-1 NA TRBV23-1 NA CASRVVTSYNEQFF TGCGCCAGCAGGGTAGTAACCTCCTACAATGAGCAGTTCTTC
TRBJ1-4 TRBD1 TRBV2 NA CASSGGGQRNEKLFF TGTGCCAGCAGCGGGGGGGGACAGAGAAATGAAAAACTGTTTTTT
TRBJ2-5 TRBD1 TRBV5-1 NA CASSLAGTEGETQYF TGCGCCAGCAGCTTGGCGGGGACAGAGGGAGAGACCCAGTACTTC
TRBJ1-3 NA TRBV19 NA CAGSRAGSLAGNTIYF TGTGCCGGCTCCCGGGCGGGAAGTCTTGCTGGAAACACCATATATTTT
TRBJ2-3 TRBD2 TRBV7-2 NA CASSPPSGGARGDTQYF TGTGCCAGCAGCCCCCCTAGCGGGGGGGCCCGGGGAGATACGCAGTATTTT
TRBJ1-1 NA TRBV5-1 NA CASSLAVERGTEAFF TGCGCCAGCAGCTTGGCGGTCGAACGGGGCACTGAAGCTTTCTTT
TRBJ2-1 TRBD2 TRBV5-4 NA CASSLSSSGVNEQFF TGTGCCAGCAGCTTGTCGTCTAGCGGGGTTAATGAGCAGTTCTTC
TRBJ2-2 NA TRBV10-1 once CASSEVRNTGELFF TGCGCCAGCAGTGAGGTCAGGAACACCGGGGAGCTGTTTTTT
TRBJ1-5 NA TRBV24-1 NA CATSERTVNQPQHF TGTGCCACCAGTGAACGGACAGTCAATCAGCCCCAGCATTTT
TRBJ1-6 TRBD1 TRBV5-6 NA CASSLLDRSSYNSPLHF TGTGCCAGCAGCTTGTTGGACAGGAGCTCCTATAATTCACCCCTCCACTTT
TRBJ2-1 TRBD2 TRBV11-2 few CASSLGGRIRDEQFF TGTGCCAGCAGCTTGGGGGGGAGAATCCGCGATGAGCAGTTCTTC
TRBJ2-1 TRBD2 TRBV5-1 NA CASTGSGAYNEQFF TGCGCCAGCACCGGCAGCGGGGCCTACAATGAGCAGTTCTTC
TRBJ1-6 TRBD1 TRBV5-1 NA CASSLGDRSPDSPLHF TGCGCCAGCAGCTTGGGGGACAGGTCGCCTGATTCACCCCTCCACTTT
TRBJ2-7 NA TRBV5-1 NA CASSGGEYEQYF TGCGCCAGCAGTGGCGGAGAATACGAGCAGTACTTC
TRBJ2-1 TRBD2 TRBV5-4 NA CASSLELAGVNNEQFF TGTGCCAGCAGCTTGGAACTGGCGGGAGTTAACAATGAGCAGTTCTTC
TRBJ2-7 NA TRBV5-1 NA CASSLRGRTSYEQYF TGCGCCAGCAGCTTGCGTGGCCGAACCTCCTACGAGCAGTACTTC
TRBJ2-3 TRBD2 TRBV10-2 NA CASSGSGRVSGTDTQYF TGCGCCAGCAGCGGTAGCGGGAGGGTTTCTGGCACAGATACGCAGTATTTT
TRBJ2-7 TRBD2 TRBV7-3 NA CASSLTGTSGISAREQYF TGTGCCAGCAGCTTAACGGGGACTAGCGGGATATCTGCGCGGGAGCAGTACTTC
TRBJ2-1 TRBD1 TRBV5-1 NA CASSLGQGAQREQFF TGCGCCAGCAGCTTGGGGCAGGGGGCCCAGCGGGAGCAGTTCTTC